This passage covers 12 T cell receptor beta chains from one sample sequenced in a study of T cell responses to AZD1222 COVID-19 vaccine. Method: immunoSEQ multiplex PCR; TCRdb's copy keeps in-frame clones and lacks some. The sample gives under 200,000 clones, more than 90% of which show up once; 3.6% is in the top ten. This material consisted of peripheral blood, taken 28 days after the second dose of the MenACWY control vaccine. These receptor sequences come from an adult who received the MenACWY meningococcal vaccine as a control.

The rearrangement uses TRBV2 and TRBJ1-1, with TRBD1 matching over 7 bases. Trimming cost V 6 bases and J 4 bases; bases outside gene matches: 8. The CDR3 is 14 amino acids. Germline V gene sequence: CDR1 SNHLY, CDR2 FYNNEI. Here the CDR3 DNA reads TGTGCCAGCAGGAAGACAGGGCCGAGCACTGAAGCTTTCTTT. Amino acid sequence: CASRKTGPSTEAFF.

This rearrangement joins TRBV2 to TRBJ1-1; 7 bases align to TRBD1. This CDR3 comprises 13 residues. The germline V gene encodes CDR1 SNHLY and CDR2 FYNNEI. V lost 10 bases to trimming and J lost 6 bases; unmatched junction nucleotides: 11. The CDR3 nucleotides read TGTGCCAAGAACCGACAGGGTAGGTCTGAAGCTTTCTTT. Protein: CAKNRQGRSEAFF.

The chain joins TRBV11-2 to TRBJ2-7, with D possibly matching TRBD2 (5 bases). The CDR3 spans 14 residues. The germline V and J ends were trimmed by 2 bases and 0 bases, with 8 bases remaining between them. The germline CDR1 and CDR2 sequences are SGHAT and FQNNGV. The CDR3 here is CASSLQRNSYEQYF. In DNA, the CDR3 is TGTGCCAGCAGCTTACAGCGGAACTCCTACGAGCAGTACTTC.

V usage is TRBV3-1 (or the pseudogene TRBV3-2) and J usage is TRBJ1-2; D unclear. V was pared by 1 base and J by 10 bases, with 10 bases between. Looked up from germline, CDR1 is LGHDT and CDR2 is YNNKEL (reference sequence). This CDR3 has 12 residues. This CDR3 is CASSQANVDYTF. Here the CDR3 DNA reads TGTGCCAGCAGCCAAGCAAATGTGGACTACACCTTC.

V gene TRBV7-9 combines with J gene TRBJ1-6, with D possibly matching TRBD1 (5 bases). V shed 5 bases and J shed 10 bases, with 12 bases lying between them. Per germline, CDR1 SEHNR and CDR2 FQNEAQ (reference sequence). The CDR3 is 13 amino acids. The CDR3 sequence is CASSRGRASPLHF. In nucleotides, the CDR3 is TGTGCCAGCAGCCGGGGGAGGGCGTCACCCCTCCACTTT.

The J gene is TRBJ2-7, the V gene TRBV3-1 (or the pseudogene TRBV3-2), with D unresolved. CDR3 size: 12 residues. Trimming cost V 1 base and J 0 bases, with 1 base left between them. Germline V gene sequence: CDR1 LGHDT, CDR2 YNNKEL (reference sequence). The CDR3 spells CASSQVSYEQYF. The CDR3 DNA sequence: TGTGCCAGCAGCCAAGTCTCCTACGAGCAGTACTTC.

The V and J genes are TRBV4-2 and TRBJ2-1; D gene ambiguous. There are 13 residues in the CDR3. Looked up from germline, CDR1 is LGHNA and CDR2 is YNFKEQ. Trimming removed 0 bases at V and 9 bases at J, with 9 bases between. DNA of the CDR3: TGTGCCAGCAGCCAAGATGGCGTTTCTGAGCAGTTCTTC. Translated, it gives CASSQDGVSEQFF.

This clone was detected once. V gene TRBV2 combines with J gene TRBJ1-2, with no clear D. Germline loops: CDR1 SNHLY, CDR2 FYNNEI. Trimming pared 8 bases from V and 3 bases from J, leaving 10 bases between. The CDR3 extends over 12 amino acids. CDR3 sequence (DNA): TGTGCCAGCGGCCCTAGGGACTATGGCTACACCTTC. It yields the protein CASGPRDYGYTF. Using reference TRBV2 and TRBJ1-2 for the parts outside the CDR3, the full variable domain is EPEVTQTPSHQVTQMGQEVILRCVPISNHLYFYWYRQILGQKVEFLVSFYNNEISEKSEIFDDQFSVERPDGSNFTLKIRSTKLEDSAMYFCASGPRDYGYTFGSGTRLTVV.

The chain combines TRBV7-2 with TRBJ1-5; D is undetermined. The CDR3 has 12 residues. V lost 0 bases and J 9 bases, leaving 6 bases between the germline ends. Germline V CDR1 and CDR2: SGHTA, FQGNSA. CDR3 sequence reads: CASSLAPGPQHF. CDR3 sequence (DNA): TGTGCCAGCAGCTTAGCCCCGGGGCCCCAGCATTTT. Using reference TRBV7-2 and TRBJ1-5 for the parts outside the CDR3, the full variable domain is GAGVSQSPSNKVTEKGKDVELRCDPISGHTALYWYRQSLGQGLEFLIYFQGNSAPDKSGLPSDRFSAERTGGSVSTLTIQRTQQEDSAVYLCASSLAPGPQHFGDGTRLSIL.

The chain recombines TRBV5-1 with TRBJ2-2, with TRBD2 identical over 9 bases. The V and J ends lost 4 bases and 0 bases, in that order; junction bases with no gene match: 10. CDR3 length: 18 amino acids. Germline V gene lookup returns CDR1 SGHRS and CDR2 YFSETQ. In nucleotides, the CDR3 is TGCGCCAGCAGCCAGGGGAGTAGCGGGAGTCCGAACACCGGGGAGCTGTTTTTT. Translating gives CASSQGSSGSPNTGELFF.

The CDR3 coding sequence is TGTGCCACCAGCAGAGGCGGACAGGGTACCTACAATGAGCAGTTCTTC. Protein: CATSRGGQGTYNEQFF. The chain combines TRBV15 with TRBJ2-1; TRBD1 matches 8 bases. With V trimmed by 1 base and J by 2 bases, 4 bases remained unmatched. There are 16 residues in the CDR3. CDR1 is LNHNV and CDR2 is YYDKDF in the germline V gene (reference sequence). The full variable domain, rest sourced from reference TRBV15 and TRBJ2-1, is DAMVIQNPRYQVTQFGKPVTLSCSQTLNHNVMYWYQQKSSQAPKLLFHYYDKDFNNEADTPDNFQSRRPNTSFCFLDIRSPGLGDTAMYLCATSRGGQGTYNEQFFGPGTRLTVL.

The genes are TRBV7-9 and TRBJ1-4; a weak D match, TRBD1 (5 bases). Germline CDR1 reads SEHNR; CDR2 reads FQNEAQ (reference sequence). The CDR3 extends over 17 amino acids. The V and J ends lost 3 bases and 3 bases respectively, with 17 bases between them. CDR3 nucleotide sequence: TGTGCCAGCAGCTTCGGAGGATCGAGACAGCCTAATGAAAAACTGTTTTTT. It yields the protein CASSFGGSRQPNEKLFF.